This paragraph covers one T cell receptor (beta chain) sequence. The target antigen is unknown. These data belong to a study of long-term antiretroviral therapy in people with HIV. Study-level findings and limits: Possibly under older ART regimens, blood was drawn between the mid-2000s and the late 2010s. Comparison with controls showed narrower CDR3 length ranges in HIV repertoires. Clones showing expansion before ART dominated the repertoire at all time points.

CDR3 length: 11 amino acids. V lost 6 bases, J lost 9 bases, and 10 bases lay in between. Germline CDR1 SGHRS, CDR2 YFSETQ. Specimens retained about 1-10 million cryopreserved PBMC preceding DNA extraction. The run of the v3.0 immunoSEQ assay was at survey level. Data came from immunoSEQ multiplex PCR; TCRdb stores just in-frame clones and leaves some out. The sample lists 30,000 to 50,000 clones, about nine tenths seen once, with under 5% in the top ten. Here the sequenced sample was unsorted PBMCs, taken 1.2 years after starting antiretroviral therapy. The sequence was collected from a woman aged 45-65 years with HIV. The chain recombines TRBV5-1 with TRBJ2-1; TRBD1 is a possible D gene (6 bases). The chain's CDR3 is CASIRGPEQFF. CDR3 DNA: TGCGCCAGCATCAGGGGACCTGAGCAGTTCTTC.